This T cell receptor (beta chain) was profiled in a study of T cells in women clearing cervical HPV infection. With respect to this clone: The antigen remains unidentified. The sequence runs out 3 residues before the end of the CDR3; the remainder is reconstructed from the germline J gene.

Germline loops: CDR1 GTSNPN, CDR2 SVGIG (reference sequence). This CDR3 is built from 15 residues. The V end lost 0 bases, the J end lost 5 bases, and 14 bases lay between the germline ends. Findings of the study overall: Controls had more TRBV6-7 (0.16%) than cases (about 0.11%). Timing of associations relative to infection is unclear; T-cell subsets were not isolated. CIN3+ cases had significantly higher TCR repertoire richness than controls, but evenness did not differ.

Measured with immunoSEQ multiplex PCR; TCRdb has only the in-frame clones, and not every one. Its table lists under 45,000 clones. This rearrangement joins TRBV30 to TRBJ2-1; perhaps TRBD2 as D (7 bases). The source is a woman between 18 and 75 years old with a cervical HPV16 infection that either progressed to CIN3+ or cleared (not recorded which). The sample taken for sequencing was blood buffy coat. The CDR3 loop reads CAWSVPRGTNNEQFF. CDR3 DNA, as far as it was read: TGTGCCTGGAGTGTACCGCGGGGGACAAACAATGAG.